What follows are 15 T cell receptor beta chains derived from one specimen sequenced in a study of blood T cell repertoires in COVID-19. Clones were sequenced by immunoSEQ multiplex PCR, and TCRdb holds only the in-frame ones, with some missing. The sample lists roughly 200,000 clones; about 87% were seen once. Sequences were obtained from peripheral blood. The receptors were sampled from a woman under 30 who had recovered from COVID-19.

CDR3: CASTPHRLNIQYF. The DNA for the CDR3 is TGTGCCAGCACCCCCCACAGGTTAAACATTCAGTACTTC. The rearrangement joins TRBV11-2 to TRBJ2-4, with D tentatively TRBD1 (5 bases). The germline gives CDR1 SGHAT, CDR2 FQNNGV. The CDR3 loop spans 13 amino acids. V was shortened by 7 bases and J by 6 bases, with 13 bases between the two germline ends.

The rearrangement joins TRBV29-1 to TRBJ2-5, with D possibly matching TRBD1 (5 bases). The germline CDR1 and CDR2 sequences are SQVTM and ANQGSEA. The CDR3 runs 16 residues. The V and J ends lost 3 bases and 5 bases respectively, with 22 bases between them. CDR3 nucleotide sequence: TGCAGCGTTGACGGTACCTCAGGGCTCCCGTGGGAGACCCAGTACTTC. Translating gives CSVDGTSGLPWETQYF.

The genes are TRBV6-1 and TRBJ2-1; no firm D call. V lost 1 base and J 10 bases, leaving 5 bases between the germline ends. The CDR3 is 11 amino acids. Germline V gene lookup returns CDR1 MNHNS and CDR2 SASEGT. CDR3 nucleotide sequence: TGTGCCAGCAGTGAAGTCCCGGAGCAGTTCTTC. This encodes CASSEVPEQFF.

This clone was observed once. This sequence joins TRBV6-2 or TRBV6-3 and TRBJ1-1; perhaps TRBD1 as D (5 bases). Between the trimmed V and J ends, which lost 3 bases and 5 bases, there was a span of 10 bases. The germline V gene encodes CDR1 MNHEY and CDR2 SVGEGT. This CDR3 has 13 amino acids. The DNA of the CDR3 is TGTGCCAGCAGTTATACAAGGGGAACTGAAGCTTTCTTT. As protein: CASSYTRGTEAFF.

V gene TRBV7-9 combines with J gene TRBJ1-1, with D possibly being TRBD1 (5 bases). Per germline, CDR1 SEHNR and CDR2 FQNEAQ (reference sequence). The CDR3 is 12 residues long. Trimming left V 5 bases short and J 6 bases short, with 10 bases between. In DNA, the CDR3 is TGTGCCAGCAGCGTCAGGGATCCTGAAGCTTTCTTT. Protein: CASSVRDPEAFF.

The chain recombines TRBV6-2 or TRBV6-3 with TRBJ1-2, with D hard to call. The CDR3 is 15 amino acids. Trimming removed 5 bases at V and 8 bases at J, with 21 bases between. Per germline, CDR1 MNHEY and CDR2 SVGEGT. In DNA form, the CDR3 reads TGTGCCAGCAGTAAAGGGCGCGGACTGTCGGAGGGCTACACCTTC. This gives the protein CASSKGRGLSEGYTF.

This chain joins TRBV27 and TRBJ2-7; 8 bases agree with TRBD1. Germline values: CDR1 MNHEY, CDR2 SMNVEV (reference sequence). The V gene end was trimmed by 5 bases and the J gene end by 6 bases; junction bases not matched to a gene: 3. The CDR3 is made up of 12 amino acids. The CDR3 region is CASSLTGVEQYF. CDR3 DNA sequence: TGTGCCAGCAGTCTGACAGGGGTCGAGCAGTACTTC.

V gene TRBV30 combines with J gene TRBJ1-6; no clear D. Trimming removed 1 base at V and 6 bases at J, with 7 bases between. Germline CDR1 is GTSNPN and CDR2 is SVGIG (reference sequence). This CDR3 spans 13 amino acids. The CDR3 DNA reads TGTGCCTGGAGTGACAACATTAATTCACCCCTCCACTTT. This encodes CAWSDNINSPLHF.

This sequence joins TRBV4-3 and TRBJ1-1; weak D call: TRBD1 (5 bases). V shed 0 bases and J shed 1 base, with 12 bases lying between them. The CDR3 has 16 amino acids. The germline gives CDR1 LGHNA, CDR2 YSLEER. The CDR3 is CASSQDLGHKNTEAFF. CDR3 in DNA: TGCGCCAGCAGCCAAGATCTCGGACACAAGAACACTGAAGCTTTCTTT.

CDR3 protein: CASSLGPETSGFYEQYF. In nucleotides, the CDR3 is TGTGCCAGCAGCTTAGGCCCAGAGACTAGCGGGTTCTACGAGCAGTACTTC. This chain joins TRBV11-3 and TRBJ2-7; 10 positions match TRBD2. J lost 3 bases, V lost 1 base, and 9 bases had no gene match. Per germline, CDR1 SGHNT and CDR2 YENEEA. There are 17 residues in the CDR3.

V gene TRBV19 combines with J gene TRBJ2-1; 12 bases map to TRBD2. CDR1 and CDR2 (germline): LNHDA, SQIVND (reference sequence). The trim removed 7 bases at V and 9 bases at J, leaving 7 bases unmatched. This CDR3 contains 14 residues. The CDR3 here is CASTETSGRSEQFF. CDR3 nucleotides: TGTGCCAGTACCGAGACTAGCGGGAGATCTGAGCAGTTCTTC. Full variable domain (remainder filled in from reference TRBV19 and TRBJ2-1): DGGITQSPKYLFRKEGQNVTLSCEQNLNHDAMYWYRQDPGQGLRLIYYSQIVNDFQKGDIAEGYSVSREKKESFPLTVTSAQKNPTAFYLCASTETSGRSEQFFGPGTRLTVL.

This chain joins TRBV7-2 and TRBJ1-6; 8 nucleotides agree with TRBD1. The CDR3 sequence is 16 residues long. The germline CDR1 and CDR2 sequences are SGHTA and FQGNSA. J lost 4 bases, V lost 5 bases, and 7 bases had no gene match. DNA for the CDR3: TGTGCCAGCAGCACCCGGACAGGGTTTTATAATTCACCCCTCCACTTT. Its protein is CASSTRTGFYNSPLHF.

The J gene is TRBJ1-6, the V gene TRBV9; a weak D match, TRBD1 (5 bases). V dropped 1 base and J dropped 10 bases, with 12 bases sitting between them. Per the germline V gene, CDR1 is SGDLS and CDR2 is YYNGEE. The CDR3 has 14 amino acids. This CDR3 reads CASSVYQGGSPLHF. The DNA of the CDR3 is TGTGCCAGCAGCGTATACCAGGGAGGATCACCCCTCCACTTT.

This clone has a handful of counts. The chain recombines TRBV2 with TRBJ1-2; 7 nucleotides match TRBD1. The V gene's germline CDR1 is SNHLY and CDR2 FYNNEI. The V and J ends lost 6 bases and 5 bases, in that order; junction bases with no gene match: 6. CDR3 length equals 13 residues. The chain's CDR3 is CASRGGQVYGYTF. The CDR3 DNA sequence: TGTGCCAGCAGGGGCGGACAGGTGTATGGCTACACCTTC.

The chain links TRBV5-1 to TRBJ2-2; D is perhaps TRBD2 (5 bases). Trimming cost V 0 bases and J 7 bases, with 7 bases left between them. The CDR3 runs 13 residues. Germline CDR1 is SGHRS and CDR2 is YFSETQ. The CDR3 nucleotides are TGCGCCAGCAGCTTGGACGGGGACGGGGAGCTGTTTTTT. This gives the protein CASSLDGDGELFF. Full variable domain (remainder filled in from reference TRBV5-1 and TRBJ2-2): KAGVTQTPRYLIKTRGQQVTLSCSPISGHRSVSWYQQTPGQGLQFLFEYFSETQRNKGNFPGRFSGRQFSNSRSEMNVSTLELGDSALYLCASSLDGDGELFFGEGSRLTVL.